The next 20 T cell receptor beta chains were all read from a single sample in a study of monozygotic twins with inflammatory bowel disease. TCRdb re-called the 5' RACE reads, yielding one record per CDR3 amino acid sequence without DNA. In total, the table holds approximately 400,000 distinct CDR3 sequences. Material: blood. These receptors were obtained from a human donor with ulcerative colitis or Crohn's disease, or a healthy co-twin of an affected twin (not recorded which).

The chain employs TRBV12-3 or TRBV12-4 and TRBJ1-1; no DNA is available, so the TRBD1 call from TCRdb remains unchecked. The CDR3 extends over 13 amino acids. CDR3 sequence reads: CASIRQGNTEAFF.

The chain uses TRBV10-3 and TRBJ1-1. CDR3 length: 15 amino acids. Germline loops: CDR1 ENHRY, CDR2 SYGVKD. This chain's CDR3 is CAISEYGRTNTEAFF.

The V and J genes are TRBV7-9 and TRBJ1-1. Germline CDR1 and CDR2: SEHNR and FQNEAQ (reference sequence). The CDR3 has 13 residues. CDR3 sequence: CASSLPGGPEAFF.

V gene TRBV11-2 combines with J gene TRBJ2-7; TCRdb gives TRBD1 as the D gene, but with no DNA this cannot be confirmed. The V gene's germline CDR1 is SGHAT and CDR2 FQNNGV. The length of the CDR3 is 16 residues. The CDR3 region is CASSLGQGVISYEQYF.

The chain recombines TRBV6-1 with TRBJ2-1; with no DNA, the TCRdb D assignment of TRBD2 cannot be verified. CDR3 length: 16 amino acids. Germline loops: CDR1 MNHNS, CDR2 SASEGT. Here the CDR3 reads CASSRLRAASYNEQFF.

The rearrangement links TRBV7-9 to TRBJ1-1; TCRdb's D gene call, TRBD1, goes unchecked for lack of DNA. The CDR3 is 13 amino acids. Germline V gives CDR1 SEHNR, CDR2 FQNEAQ (reference sequence). CDR3: CASDRYANTEAFF. Supplemented by reference TRBV7-9 and TRBJ1-1, the full variable domain reads DTGVSQNPRHKITKRGQNVTFRCDPISEHNRLYWYRQTLGQGPEFLTYFQNEAQLEKSRLLSDRFSAERPKGSFSTLEIQRTEQGDSAMYLCASDRYANTEAFFGQGTRLTVV.

V gene TRBV18 combines with J gene TRBJ2-7; TCRdb outputs TRBD2, but without DNA this stays unchecked. The CDR3 consists of 15 residues. The germline V gene has CDR1 KGHSH and CDR2 LQKENI. CDR3 loop: CASSPPTGGFHEQYF.

The rearrangement links TRBV28 to TRBJ1-5; TCRdb names TRBD1, which stays unverified in the absence of DNA. In germline, CDR1 is MDHEN, CDR2 SYDVKM. The length of the CDR3 is 16 residues. CDR3 amino acids: CASSPGGGYSNQPQHF.

The gene calls are TRBV28 and TRBJ1-1. The CDR3 is 13 amino acids. The germline V gene encodes CDR1 MDHEN and CDR2 SYDVKM. CDR3 protein: CASTIGTNTEAFF.

This chain connects TRBV5-1 to TRBJ2-6. Germline V lookup: CDR1 SGHRS, CDR2 YFSETQ. The CDR3 sequence is 16 residues long. CDR3 residues: CASSLVPNSGANVLTF.

The chain is built from TRBV4-3 and TRBJ1-1. CDR1 is LGHNA and CDR2 is YSLEER in the germline V gene. The CDR3 is made up of 14 amino acids. CDR3 sequence: CASSRSPVNTEAFF.

The gene calls are TRBV20-1 and TRBJ1-1; there is no DNA to check the TCRdb D call of TRBD1. The V gene's germline CDR1 is DFQATT and CDR2 SNEGSKA (reference sequence). The CDR3 contains 18 residues. The CDR3 sequence: CSARGGGRVGLRRTEAFF.

This chain uses TRBV2 with TRBJ2-1; TCRdb picks TRBD2, but there is no DNA to check that call. In germline, CDR1 is SNHLY, CDR2 FYNNEI. There are 16 residues in the CDR3. The CDR3 is CASRKTSGRFGDEQFF.

The chain couples TRBV27 to TRBJ1-6; with no DNA, the TCRdb D assignment of TRBD1 cannot be verified. Germline loops: CDR1 MNHEY, CDR2 SMNVEV (reference sequence). The CDR3 has 15 amino acids. This CDR3 is CASSYEGLGLSFLHF.

The CDR3: CASRRGEAQYF. The chain employs TRBV10-2 and TRBJ2-3. This CDR3 is built from 11 residues. CDR1 and CDR2 (germline): WSHSY, SAAADI.

This rearrangement joins TRBV7-2 to TRBJ1-2; TCRdb reports TRBD1, a call that lacks DNA to check it against. This CDR3 spans 14 amino acids. Germline-derived CDR1 and CDR2 are SGHTA and FQGNSA. CDR3 protein: CASSLGTDLYGYTF.

The chain couples TRBV3-1 to TRBJ1-6; TCRdb's assignment of TRBD1 cannot be checked, as there is no DNA. CDR3 length: 17 amino acids. Looked up from germline, CDR1 is LGHDT and CDR2 is YNNKEL (reference sequence). The CDR3 protein is CASSQEVTGGRDSPLHF.

The V gene is TRBV29-1, the J gene TRBJ1-2. The CDR3 loop spans 12 amino acids. The germline CDR1 and CDR2 sequences are SQVTM and ANQGSEA. This chain's CDR3 is CSVGSRGYGYTF.

CDR3 residues: CASSYPGQGFGEQYF. This chain links TRBV6-5 with TRBJ2-7; as DNA is missing, the TRBD1 call by TCRdb cannot be tested. CDR3 size: 15 residues. Per the germline V gene, CDR1 is MNHEY and CDR2 is SVGAGI.

V gene TRBV7-2 combines with J gene TRBJ1-2. Germline lookup yields CDR1 SGHTA and CDR2 FQGNSA. This CDR3 has 16 amino acids. The CDR3 sequence is CASSLNQGQAGSGYTF.